Shown below are 17 T cell receptor beta chains from a single sample sequenced in a study of blood T cell repertoires in COVID-19. This table comes from immunoSEQ multiplex PCR, and its TCRdb copy is limited to in-frame clones, with some not included. The repertoire holds some 87,000 clones, with roughly 82% as singletons. Sequenced sample: peripheral blood. Receptors originate from a woman over 75 with active or convalescent COVID-19.

The V and J genes are TRBV6-5 and TRBJ2-5; 8 positions agree with TRBD2. CDR3 length: 14 residues. V shed 6 bases and J 2 bases; nucleotides not matched to a gene: 5. Germline V CDR1 and CDR2: MNHEY, SVGAGI. CDR3 bases: TGTGCCAGCAGGACCCTAGCGGGTCAAGAGACCCAGTACTTC. This gives the protein CASRTLAGQETQYF.

The table lists this clone with a few counts. This chain's CDR3 is CASSQIQSYEQYF. The CDR3 DNA reads TGCGCCAGCAGCCAAATCCAATCCTACGAGCAGTACTTC. V usage is TRBV5-1 and J usage is TRBJ2-7, with D uncertain. Germline assignment: CDR1 SGHRS and CDR2 YFSETQ. CDR3 length: 13 amino acids. Trimming left V 4 bases short and J 1 base short, with 9 bases between.

The chain couples TRBV18 to TRBJ1-1; D call uncertain. Germline V gene sequence: CDR1 KGHSH, CDR2 LQKENI. The CDR3 has 13 residues. V was shortened by 3 bases and J by 1 base, with 6 bases between the two germline ends. The CDR3 reads CASSPPGNTEAFF. Written as DNA, the CDR3 is TGTGCCAGCTCACCCCCAGGGAACACTGAAGCTTTCTTT.

The V gene is TRBV4-1, the J gene TRBJ2-5; possibly TRBD1 for D (6 bases). The CDR3 covers 16 residues. Trimming took off 4 bases at V and 5 bases at J, with 20 bases between the two ends. CDR1 and CDR2 from the germline V gene are MGHRA and YSYEKL. CDR3 DNA sequence: TGCGCCAGCAGCCTGTCGAGGGGGAGCTTTAGGGAGACCCAGTACTTC. This sequence encodes CASSLSRGSFRETQYF.

The V and J genes are TRBV24-1 and TRBJ1-2; TRBD1 is a possible D gene (5 bases). Trimming pared 4 bases from V and 5 bases from J, leaving 10 bases between. CDR1 is KGHDR, CDR2 SFDVKD, per germline. The CDR3 consists of 13 residues. Here the CDR3 DNA reads TGTGCCACCAGTGACACCCGACAGTATGGCTACACCTTC. It translates to CATSDTRQYGYTF.

The genes are TRBV28 and TRBJ1-5, with D unclear. The CDR3 spans 12 residues. Trimming stripped 3 bases from V and 4 bases from J, with 4 bases between. The V gene's germline CDR1 is MDHEN and CDR2 SYDVKM. The DNA of the CDR3 is TGTGCCAGCAGTTTTTCGAATCAGCCCCAGCATTTT. It yields the protein CASSFSNQPQHF.

This clone was detected ten times or more. In the same sample, other DNA sequences code for this CDR3. V is TRBV30 and J is TRBJ2-5; D perhaps matches TRBD2 (7 bases). The germline V and J ends were trimmed by 4 bases and 5 bases, with 17 bases remaining between them. This CDR3 spans 14 amino acids. Germline CDR1 reads GTSNPN; CDR2 reads SVGIG (reference sequence). In nucleotides, the CDR3 is TGTGCCTGGAAAATGGCGGGGGCGGGGGAGACCCAGTACTTC. Residues: CAWKMAGAGETQYF.

V and J are TRBV5-1 and TRBJ2-3; 12 nucleotides match TRBD2. Germline CDR1 SGHRS, CDR2 YFSETQ. CDR3 length: 16 residues. Trimming removed 5 bases from V and 6 bases from J; junction bases left unmatched: 10. CDR3 loop: CASSSGLAGPGDTQYF. Here the CDR3 DNA reads TGCGCCAGCAGTTCGGGACTAGCGGGCCCGGGTGATACGCAGTATTTT.

V usage is TRBV4-3 and J usage is TRBJ1-1; TRBD1 agrees at 7 bases. Per germline, CDR1 LGHNA and CDR2 YSLEER. The CDR3 is made up of 15 amino acids. The junction had 6 bases not matched to a gene; V was cut back by 0 bases and J by 5 bases. The CDR3 sequence is CASSQEGRGHTEAFF. The CDR3 DNA sequence: TGCGCCAGCAGCCAAGAGGGAAGGGGGCATACTGAAGCTTTCTTT.

The V call is TRBV19, the J call TRBJ2-2; tentative D call: TRBD2 (6 bases). CDR1 LNHDA and CDR2 SQIVND come from the germline V gene (reference sequence). The germline V and J ends were trimmed by 5 bases and 9 bases, with 19 bases remaining between them. The CDR3 is made up of 15 amino acids. The CDR3 coding sequence is TGTGCCAGTAGTCGGGCGGGGCAGGGCAATAGGGAGCTGTTTTTT. It translates to CASSRAGQGNRELFF.

The genes are TRBV19 and TRBJ2-3; no definite D call. V lost 7 bases, J lost 2 bases, and 16 bases lay in between. The length of the CDR3 is 15 residues. The germline V gene encodes CDR1 LNHDA and CDR2 SQIVND (reference sequence). The CDR3 loop is CASIAGDAYTDTQYF. Written as DNA, the CDR3 is TGTGCCAGTATTGCCGGAGATGCCTACACAGATACGCAGTATTTT.

The chain has TRBV28 and TRBJ1-1; the D is unclear. The germline V gene has CDR1 MDHEN and CDR2 SYDVKM. V was cut by 2 bases and J by 3 bases, with 10 bases left in between. The CDR3 has 14 residues. CDR3 amino acids: CASSLNSGYTEAFF. The CDR3 bases are TGTGCCAGCAGTTTAAACAGCGGGTACACTGAAGCTTTCTTT.

The rearrangement uses TRBV6-2 or TRBV6-3 and TRBJ2-3, with D hard to call. Germline V gives CDR1 MNHEY, CDR2 SVGEGT. V lost 1 base and J 0 bases, leaving 11 bases between the germline ends. CDR3 length: 16 residues. The CDR3 loop reads CASSYLVKASTDTQYF. The CDR3 region has the DNA TGTGCCAGCAGTTACTTGGTAAAAGCTAGCACAGATACGCAGTATTTT.

This rearrangement joins TRBV10-3 to TRBJ1-6; a possible D gene is TRBD1 (6 bases). The ends were cut back, 2 bases at V and 8 bases at J, with 10 bases in the middle. Germline loops: CDR1 ENHRY, CDR2 SYGVKD. The CDR3 covers 14 residues. The CDR3 sequence is CAISEGGAHSPLHF. The CDR3 bases are TGTGCCATCAGTGAGGGGGGGGCGCATTCACCCCTCCACTTT.

This clone was observed a single time. The V gene is TRBV5-4, the J gene TRBJ1-4; TRBD1 aligns across 10 bases. The CDR3 runs to 16 residues. Germline lookup yields CDR1 SGHNT and CDR2 YYREEE (reference sequence). Trimming cost V 4 bases and J 3 bases; bases outside gene matches: 6. The chain's CDR3 is CASSRTGTGANEKLFF. In DNA form, the CDR3 reads TGTGCCAGCAGCAGAACCGGGACAGGGGCTAATGAAAAACTGTTTTTT.

This clone was recorded a few times. This rearrangement joins TRBV10-3 to TRBJ1-1, with 9 bases aligning to TRBD1. After removal of 2 bases from V and 3 bases from J, the junction contained 4 bases not matched to a gene. The CDR3 totals 15 residues. Per the germline V gene, CDR1 is ENHRY and CDR2 is SYGVKD. The CDR3 coding sequence is TGTGCCATCAGTGAGAAGACAGGGGGGGACACTGAAGCTTTCTTT. The encoded protein is CAISEKTGGDTEAFF.

The chain links TRBV6-5 to TRBJ1-2; tentative D call: TRBD1 (5 bases). This CDR3 region has 12 residues. The germline V gene has CDR1 MNHEY and CDR2 SVGAGI. V lost 7 bases and J 7 bases, leaving 13 bases between the germline ends. The DNA of the CDR3 is TGTGCCAGCAACTCAGGGCAGGCTGGCTACACCTTC. Protein sequence: CASNSGQAGYTF.